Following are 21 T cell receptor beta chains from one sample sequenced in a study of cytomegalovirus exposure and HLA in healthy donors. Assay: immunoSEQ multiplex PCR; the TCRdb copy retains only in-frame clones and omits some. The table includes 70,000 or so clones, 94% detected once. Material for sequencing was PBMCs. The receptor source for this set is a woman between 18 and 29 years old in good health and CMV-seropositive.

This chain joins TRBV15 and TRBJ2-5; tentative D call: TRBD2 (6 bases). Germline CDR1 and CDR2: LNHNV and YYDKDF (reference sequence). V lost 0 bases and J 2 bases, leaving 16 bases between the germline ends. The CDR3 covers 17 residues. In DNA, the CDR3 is TGTGCCACCAGCAGAGATCTCCCGGGGAGGCGGCAAGAGACCCAGTACTTC. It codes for CATSRDLPGRRQETQYF.

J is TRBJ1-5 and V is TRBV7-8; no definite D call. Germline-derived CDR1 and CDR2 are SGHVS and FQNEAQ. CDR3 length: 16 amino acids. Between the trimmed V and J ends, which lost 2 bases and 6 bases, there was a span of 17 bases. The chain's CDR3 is CASSLSMEVVGQPQHF. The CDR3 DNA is TGTGCCAGCAGCTTATCGATGGAGGTTGTCGGTCAGCCCCAGCATTTT.

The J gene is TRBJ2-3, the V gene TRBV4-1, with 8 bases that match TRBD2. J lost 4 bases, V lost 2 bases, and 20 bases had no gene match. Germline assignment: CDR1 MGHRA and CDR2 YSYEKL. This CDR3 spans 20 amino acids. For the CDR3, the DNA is TGCGCCAGCAGCCAACCGTCCCTCCAAAGGAGAGCGGGAGCACCAGATACGCAGTATTTT. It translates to CASSQPSLQRRAGAPDTQYF.

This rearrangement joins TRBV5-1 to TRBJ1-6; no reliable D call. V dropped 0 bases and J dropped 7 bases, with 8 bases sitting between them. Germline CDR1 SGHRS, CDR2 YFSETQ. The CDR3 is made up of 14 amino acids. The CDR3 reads CASSLGAPNSPLHF. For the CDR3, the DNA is TGCGCCAGCAGCTTGGGGGCTCCGAATTCACCCCTCCACTTT.

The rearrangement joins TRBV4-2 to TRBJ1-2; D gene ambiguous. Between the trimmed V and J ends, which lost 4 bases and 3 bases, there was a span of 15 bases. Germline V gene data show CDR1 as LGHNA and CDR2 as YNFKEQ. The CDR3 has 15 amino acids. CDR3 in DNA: TGTGCCAGCAGCCCACGGGAAAGTACCGACTATGGCTACACCTTC. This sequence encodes CASSPRESTDYGYTF.

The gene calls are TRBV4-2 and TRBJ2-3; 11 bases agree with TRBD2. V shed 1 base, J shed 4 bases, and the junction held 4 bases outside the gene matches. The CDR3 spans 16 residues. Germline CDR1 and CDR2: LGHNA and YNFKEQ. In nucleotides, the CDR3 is TGTGCCAGCAGCCAAGTAGCGGGGGGGGGCTCAGATACGCAGTATTTT. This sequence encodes CASSQVAGGGSDTQYF.

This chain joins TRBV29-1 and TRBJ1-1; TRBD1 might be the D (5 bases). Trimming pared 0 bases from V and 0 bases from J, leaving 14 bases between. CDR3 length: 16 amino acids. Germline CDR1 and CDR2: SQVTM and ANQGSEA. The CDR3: CSVEDRRGGVNTEAFF. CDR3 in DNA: TGCAGCGTTGAAGATCGGCGCGGGGGGGTGAACACTGAAGCTTTCTTT.

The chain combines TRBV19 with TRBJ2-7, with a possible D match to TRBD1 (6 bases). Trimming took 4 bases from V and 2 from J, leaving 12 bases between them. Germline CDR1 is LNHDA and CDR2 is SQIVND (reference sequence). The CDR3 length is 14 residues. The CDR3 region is CASSRTVETYEQYF. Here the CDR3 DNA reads TGTGCCAGTAGTAGGACAGTCGAAACCTACGAGCAGTACTTC.

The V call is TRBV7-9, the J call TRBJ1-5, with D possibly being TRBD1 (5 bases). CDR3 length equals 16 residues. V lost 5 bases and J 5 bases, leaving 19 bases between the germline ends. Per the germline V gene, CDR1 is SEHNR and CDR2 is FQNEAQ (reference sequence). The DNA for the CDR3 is TGTGCCAGCAGCCCCAAAGGGGCCCTAGGGGATCAGCCCCAGCATTTT. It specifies CASSPKGALGDQPQHF. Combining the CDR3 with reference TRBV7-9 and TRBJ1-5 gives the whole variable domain DTGVSQNPRHKITKRGQNVTFRCDPISEHNRLYWYRQTLGQGPEFLTYFQNEAQLEKSRLLSDRFSAERPKGSFSTLEIQRTEQGDSAMYLCASSPKGALGDQPQHFGDGTRLSIL.

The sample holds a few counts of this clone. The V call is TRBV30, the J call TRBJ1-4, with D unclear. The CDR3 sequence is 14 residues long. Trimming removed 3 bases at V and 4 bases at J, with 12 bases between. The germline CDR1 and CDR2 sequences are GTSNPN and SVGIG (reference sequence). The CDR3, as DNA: TGTGCCTGGAGCCTACCGGAGATTAATGAAAAACTGTTTTTT. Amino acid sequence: CAWSLPEINEKLFF.

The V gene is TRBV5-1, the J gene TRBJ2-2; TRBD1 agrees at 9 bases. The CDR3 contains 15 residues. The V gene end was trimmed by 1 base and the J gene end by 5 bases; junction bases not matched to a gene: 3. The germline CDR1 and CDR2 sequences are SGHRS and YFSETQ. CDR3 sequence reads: CASSLWDRETGELFF. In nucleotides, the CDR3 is TGCGCCAGCAGCTTGTGGGACAGGGAAACCGGGGAGCTGTTTTTT.

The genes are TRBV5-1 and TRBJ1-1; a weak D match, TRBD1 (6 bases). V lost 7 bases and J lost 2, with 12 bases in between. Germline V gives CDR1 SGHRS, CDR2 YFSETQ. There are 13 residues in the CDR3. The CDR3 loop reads CASGDTINTEAFF. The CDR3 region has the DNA TGCGCCAGCGGGGACACTATAAACACTGAAGCTTTCTTT.

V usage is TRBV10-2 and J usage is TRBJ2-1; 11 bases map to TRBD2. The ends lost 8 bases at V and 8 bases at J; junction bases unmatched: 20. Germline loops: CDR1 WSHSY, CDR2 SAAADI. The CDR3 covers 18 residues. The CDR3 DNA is TGCGCCAGCGCTCCGACAGGGCCTAGACTAGCGGGATTGGATGAGCAGTTCTTC. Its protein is CASAPTGPRLAGLDEQFF.

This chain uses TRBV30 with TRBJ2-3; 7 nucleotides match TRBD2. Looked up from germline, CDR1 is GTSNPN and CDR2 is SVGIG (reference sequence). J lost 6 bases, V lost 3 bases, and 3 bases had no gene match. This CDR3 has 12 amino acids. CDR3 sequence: CAWRGSGDTQYF. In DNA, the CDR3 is TGTGCCTGGAGGGGTAGCGGGGATACGCAGTATTTT.

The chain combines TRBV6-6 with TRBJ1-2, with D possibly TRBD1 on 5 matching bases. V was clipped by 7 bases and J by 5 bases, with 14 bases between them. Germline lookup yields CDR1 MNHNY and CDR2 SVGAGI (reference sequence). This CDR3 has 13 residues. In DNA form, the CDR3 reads TGTGCCAGCACCCCAGGGAACCAATATGGCTACACCTTC. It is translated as CASTPGNQYGYTF.

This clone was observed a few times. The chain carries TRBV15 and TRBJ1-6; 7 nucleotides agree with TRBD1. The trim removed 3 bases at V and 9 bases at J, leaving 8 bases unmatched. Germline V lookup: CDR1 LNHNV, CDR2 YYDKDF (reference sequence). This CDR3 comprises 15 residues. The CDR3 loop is CATSRDRTGGSPLHF. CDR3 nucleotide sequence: TGTGCCACCAGCAGGGACAGGACTGGCGGTTCACCCCTCCACTTT.

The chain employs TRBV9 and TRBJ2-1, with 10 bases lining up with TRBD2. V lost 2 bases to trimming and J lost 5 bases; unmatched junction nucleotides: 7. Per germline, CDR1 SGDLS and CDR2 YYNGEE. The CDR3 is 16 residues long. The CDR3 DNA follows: TGTGCCAGCAGCGTTAGCGGGAGGATCTTCCACAATGAGCAGTTCTTC. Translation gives CASSVSGRIFHNEQFF.

Here the CDR3 DNA reads TGTGCCAGCAGCTTAAGGGACAGGGGGCCCGGGGAGCTGTTTTTT. As protein: CASSLRDRGPGELFF. This chain joins TRBV7-9 and TRBJ2-2; 12 nucleotides align to TRBD1. The CDR3 consists of 15 residues. Germline assignment: CDR1 SEHNR and CDR2 FQNEAQ (reference sequence). Germline trimming cut 2 bases from V and 6 bases from J; bases unmatched to any gene: 1.

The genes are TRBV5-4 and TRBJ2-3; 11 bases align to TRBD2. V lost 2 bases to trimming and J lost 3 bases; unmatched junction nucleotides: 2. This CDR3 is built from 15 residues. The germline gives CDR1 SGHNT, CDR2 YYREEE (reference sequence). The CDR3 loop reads CASSLTSGRTDTQYF. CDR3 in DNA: TGTGCCAGCAGCTTAACTAGCGGGAGAACAGATACGCAGTATTTT.

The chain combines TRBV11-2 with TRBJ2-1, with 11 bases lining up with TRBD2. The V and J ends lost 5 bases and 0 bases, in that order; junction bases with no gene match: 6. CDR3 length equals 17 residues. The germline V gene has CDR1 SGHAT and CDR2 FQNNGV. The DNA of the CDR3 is TGTGCCAGCAGCCTTAGACTAGCGGGACGCTCCTACAATGAGCAGTTCTTC. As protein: CASSLRLAGRSYNEQFF.

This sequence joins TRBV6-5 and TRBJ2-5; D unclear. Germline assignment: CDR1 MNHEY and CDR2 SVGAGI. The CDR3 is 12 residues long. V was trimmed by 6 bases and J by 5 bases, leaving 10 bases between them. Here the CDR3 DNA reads TGTGCCAGCAGGCCCCCCGGGGAGACCCAGTACTTC. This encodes CASRPPGETQYF.